Sequencing of this TCR beta chain was carried out in a study of blood T cell repertoires in COVID-19. Study-wide background: Sources were T cells, B-cell-depleted T cells, or PBMCs; the material itself was cDNA or gDNA.

V lost 0 bases and J lost 8, with 11 bases in between. The CDR3 has 14 residues. CDR1 is GTSNPN and CDR2 is SVGIG in the germline V gene (reference sequence). Method: immunoSEQ multiplex PCR; TCRdb's copy keeps in-frame clones and lacks some. The profile shows around 60,000 clones, 65% to 90% of them singletons. V gene TRBV30 combines with J gene TRBJ1-6; tentative D call: TRBD1 (5 bases). The sequenced sample consisted of peripheral blood. The sequence came from a man aged 45-65 years with COVID-19, enrolled during active disease. The CDR3 DNA follows: TGTGCCTGGAGTGTACGGCGGGGGGATTCACCCCTCCACTTT. Translating gives CAWSVRRGDSPLHF.